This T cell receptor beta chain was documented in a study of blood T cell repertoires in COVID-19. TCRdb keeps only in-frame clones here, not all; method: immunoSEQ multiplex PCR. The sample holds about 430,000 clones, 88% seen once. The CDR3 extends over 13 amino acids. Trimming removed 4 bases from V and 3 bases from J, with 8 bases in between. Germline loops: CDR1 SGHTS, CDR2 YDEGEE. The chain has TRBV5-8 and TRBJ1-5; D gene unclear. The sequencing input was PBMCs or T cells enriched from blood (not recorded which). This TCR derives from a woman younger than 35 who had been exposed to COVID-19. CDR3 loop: CASSRQDNQPQHF. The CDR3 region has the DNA TGTGCCAGCAGCCGACAAGACAATCAGCCCCAGCATTTT.